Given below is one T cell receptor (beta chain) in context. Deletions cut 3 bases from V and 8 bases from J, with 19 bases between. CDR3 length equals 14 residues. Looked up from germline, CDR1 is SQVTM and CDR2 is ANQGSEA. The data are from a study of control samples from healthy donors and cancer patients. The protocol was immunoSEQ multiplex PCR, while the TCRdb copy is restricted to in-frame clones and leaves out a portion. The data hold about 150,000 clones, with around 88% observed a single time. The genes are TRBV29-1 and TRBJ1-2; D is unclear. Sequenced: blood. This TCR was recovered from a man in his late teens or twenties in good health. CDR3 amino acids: CSVEGGSRLLGYTF. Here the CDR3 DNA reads TGCAGCGTTGAGGGCGGCAGCCGACTACTCGGCTACACCTTC. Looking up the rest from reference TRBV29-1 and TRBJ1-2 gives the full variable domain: SAVISQKPSRDICQRGTSLTIQCQVDSQVTMMFWYRQQPGQSLTLIATANQGSEATYESGFVIDKFPISRPNLTFSTLTVSNMSPEDSSIYLCSVEGGSRLLGYTFGSGTRLTVV.